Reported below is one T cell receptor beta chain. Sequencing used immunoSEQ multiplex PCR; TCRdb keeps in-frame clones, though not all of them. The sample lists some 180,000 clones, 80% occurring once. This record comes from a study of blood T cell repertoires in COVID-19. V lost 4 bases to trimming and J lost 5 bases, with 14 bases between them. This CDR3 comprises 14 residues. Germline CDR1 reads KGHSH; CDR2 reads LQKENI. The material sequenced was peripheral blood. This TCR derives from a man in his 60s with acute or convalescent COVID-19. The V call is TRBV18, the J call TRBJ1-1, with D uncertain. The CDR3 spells CASSLNSRGTEAFF. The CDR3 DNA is TGTGCCAGCTCACTAAACAGTCGCGGGACTGAAGCTTTCTTT.